This passage covers 21 T cell receptor beta chains from one sample sequenced in a study of cytomegalovirus exposure and HLA in healthy donors. Sequenced by immunoSEQ multiplex PCR; TCRdb stores in-frame clones only, minus some. The sample lists fewer than 250,000 clones; about 87% were seen once. Sequencing was carried out using PBMCs. Receptor source: a man between 18 and 35 years old in good health and CMV-seronegative.

The genes are TRBV5-6 and TRBJ1-3; D is perhaps TRBD1 (6 bases). Germline CDR1 reads SGHDT; CDR2 reads YYEEEE. V lost 0 bases and J lost 3, with 13 bases in between. CDR3 size: 16 residues. The CDR3 DNA is TGTGCCAGCAGCTTGGTCGGACAGAACTTTGGAAACACCATATATTTT. The encoded protein is CASSLVGQNFGNTIYF.

CDR3 amino acids: CAISKKPWQDNQPQHF. CDR3 sequence (DNA): TGTGCCATCTCCAAAAAACCCTGGCAGGACAATCAGCCCCAGCATTTT. The chain carries TRBV28 and TRBJ1-5, with D uncertain. Trimming stripped 10 bases from V and 3 bases from J, with 22 bases between. The CDR3 runs 16 residues. Germline V gives CDR1 MDHEN, CDR2 SYDVKM.

The chain is built from TRBV29-1 and TRBJ2-1, with TRBD1 identical over 9 bases. The junction had 8 bases not matched to a gene; V was cut back by 4 bases and J by 13 bases. CDR3 size: 12 residues. The germline CDR1 and CDR2 sequences are SQVTM and ANQGSEA. CDR3 sequence: CSVVRDRETQFF. In DNA form, the CDR3 reads TGCAGCGTTGTCCGGGACAGGGAAACTCAGTTCTTC.

The CDR3 region has the DNA TGTGCCAGCAGCCATACCCAGGGTTGGTTCGGATACACTGAAGCTTTCTTT. Translating it yields CASSHTQGWFGYTEAFF. V is TRBV11-2 and J is TRBJ1-1; D possibly corresponds to TRBD1 (5 bases). CDR3 length: 17 residues. The germline gives CDR1 SGHAT, CDR2 FQNNGV. V lost 5 bases and J lost 3, with 22 bases in between. Full variable domain (rest looked up from reference TRBV11-2 and TRBJ1-1): EAGVAQSPRYKIIEKRQSVAFWCNPISGHATLYWYQQILGQGPKLLIQFQNNGVVDDSQLPKDRFSAERLKGVDSTLKIQPAKLEDSAVYLCASSHTQGWFGYTEAFFGQGTRLTVV.

The chain links TRBV11-2 to TRBJ2-7; 8 bases are a match to TRBD1. The CDR3 totals 16 residues. The J segment lost 4 bases and the V segment lost 3 bases, leaving 11 bases of the junction unmatched. Germline loops: CDR1 SGHAT, CDR2 FQNNGV. As DNA, the CDR3 is TGTGCCAGCAGCTTTAGAATAAGGGACAGGCCGTACGAGCAGTACTTC. This codes for CASSFRIRDRPYEQYF.

This rearrangement joins TRBV2 to TRBJ2-5; 7 bases align to TRBD2. The V segment lost 8 bases and the J segment 0 bases; nucleotides outside the gene matches: 3. The V gene's germline CDR1 is SNHLY and CDR2 FYNNEI. The CDR3 consists of 13 residues. CDR3 sequence: CASLAVYQETQYF. In DNA, the CDR3 is TGTGCCAGCCTAGCGGTGTACCAAGAGACCCAGTACTTC.

The V gene is TRBV27, the J gene TRBJ2-1, with D possibly being TRBD2 (6 bases). This CDR3 comprises 15 residues. Germline CDR1 and CDR2: MNHEY and SMNVEV (reference sequence). V lost 1 base and J lost 2, with 9 bases in between. CDR3 region: CASSLLAAPYNEQFF. CDR3 in DNA: TGTGCCAGCAGTTTATTAGCGGCCCCCTACAATGAGCAGTTCTTC.

This clone was counted once. The chain joins TRBV28 to TRBJ1-2; D might be TRBD1 (6 bases). The germline CDR1 and CDR2 sequences are MDHEN and SYDVKM. CDR3 length: 14 amino acids. V was pared by 6 bases and J by 7 bases, with 18 bases between. The CDR3 is CASSPIGGSRGYTF. DNA for the CDR3: TGTGCCAGCAGCCCAATAGGGGGAAGTCGTGGCTACACCTTC.

This clone was picked up one time. CDR3 region: CASAHSGTSSYNEQFF. The CDR3, as DNA: TGTGCCAGCGCCCATTCCGGGACAAGCTCCTACAATGAGCAGTTCTTC. The chain links TRBV18 to TRBJ2-1, with D tentatively TRBD1 (6 bases). CDR3 length: 16 residues. Trimming stripped 8 bases from V and 0 bases from J, with 17 bases between. Germline V gives CDR1 KGHSH, CDR2 LQKENI.

The chain employs TRBV28 and TRBJ1-1; possibly TRBD1 for D (6 bases). Germline V gene sequence: CDR1 MDHEN, CDR2 SYDVKM. This CDR3 has 14 residues. Between the trimmed V and J ends, which lost 7 bases and 5 bases, there was a span of 17 bases. The CDR3 DNA reads as TGTGCCAGCATGACCCCCGGGACAAGGACTGAAGCTTTCTTT. It is translated as CASMTPGTRTEAFF.

The chain uses TRBV6-6 and TRBJ1-4; no firm D call. V lost 5 bases to trimming and J lost 7 bases, with 8 bases between them. The CDR3 runs to 12 residues. The germline CDR1 and CDR2 sequences are MNHNY and SVGAGI (reference sequence). In DNA form, the CDR3 reads TGTGCCAGCAGTAATCCAGGTGAAAAACTGTTTTTT. Amino acid sequence: CASSNPGEKLFF.

In this sample, this clone turned up a few times. This sequence joins TRBV9 and TRBJ1-6; weak D call: TRBD1 (5 bases). This CDR3 has 15 amino acids. Trimming shortened V by 3 bases and J by 7 bases, and 14 bases separated the two germline ends. CDR1 and CDR2 (germline): SGDLS, YYNGEE. CDR3 sequence reads: CASSDQGGPNSPLHF. In DNA, the CDR3 is TGTGCCAGCAGCGACCAGGGAGGCCCAAATTCACCCCTCCACTTT.

The chain carries TRBV2 and TRBJ2-1, with 11 nucleotides matching TRBD2. This CDR3 is built from 14 residues. Per germline, CDR1 SNHLY and CDR2 FYNNEI. V lost 8 bases, J lost 8 bases, and 8 bases stayed unmatched. The DNA of the CDR3 is TGTGCCAGCGGAGATAGCGGGGGGGCATATGAGCAGTTCTTC. As protein: CASGDSGGAYEQFF.

The V call is TRBV27, the J call TRBJ2-5; tentative D call: TRBD2 (5 bases). V lost 3 bases and J lost 5, with 10 bases in between. The CDR3 is 13 residues long. Germline lookup yields CDR1 MNHEY and CDR2 SMNVEV (reference sequence). The CDR3 protein is CASSLRGSETQYF. The CDR3 nucleotides are TGTGCCAGCAGTTTGAGAGGGTCGGAGACCCAGTACTTC.

The V and J genes are TRBV7-2 and TRBJ2-5; D is possibly TRBD2 (6 bases). Germline CDR1 and CDR2: SGHTA and FQGNSA. Trimming pared 3 bases from V and 2 bases from J, leaving 13 bases between. The CDR3 loop spans 15 amino acids. CDR3 sequence: CASSFSGTAQETQYF. The CDR3 DNA reads TGTGCCAGCAGCTTTTCCGGGACTGCTCAAGAGACCCAGTACTTC.

This chain joins TRBV5-1 and TRBJ2-1, with a weak D call TRBD1 (5 bases). This CDR3 is built from 11 residues. Germline CDR1 SGHRS, CDR2 YFSETQ. The germline V and J ends were trimmed by 7 bases and 9 bases, with 11 bases remaining between them. The CDR3 nucleotides are TGCGCCAGCTCGTTCCAGGGTGAGCAGTTCTTC. As protein: CASSFQGEQFF.

The CDR3 bases are TGTGCCAGCCTCGCCCAACAGGGGACCTACGAGCAGTACTTC. Translating gives CASLAQQGTYEQYF. The chain combines TRBV28 with TRBJ2-7; 7 bases align to TRBD1. The germline V gene encodes CDR1 MDHEN and CDR2 SYDVKM. The CDR3 length is 14 residues. V was pared by 8 bases and J by 2 bases, with 9 bases of the junction left unmatched.

This chain uses TRBV2 with TRBJ2-1; 8 bases agree with TRBD2. Germline CDR1 is SNHLY and CDR2 is FYNNEI. This CDR3 spans 13 amino acids. V shed 5 bases and J 6 bases; nucleotides not matched to a gene: 3. CDR3 sequence reads: CASSLGLVNEQFF. CDR3 nucleotide sequence: TGTGCCAGCAGTTTGGGACTAGTCAATGAGCAGTTCTTC.

The V gene is TRBV28, the J gene TRBJ2-7, with TRBD1 identical over 9 bases. This CDR3 spans 14 amino acids. Germline CDR1 reads MDHEN; CDR2 reads SYDVKM. V was clipped by 5 bases and J by 6 bases; unmatched bases: 8. CDR3: CASSRTGEVIEQYF. The CDR3 nucleotides are TGTGCCAGCAGTAGGACAGGGGAAGTAATCGAGCAGTACTTC.

Written as DNA, the CDR3 is TGTGCCAGCAGTCCCCCTGGGGTAGCGGAAGAGACCCAGTACTTC. Protein sequence: CASSPPGVAEETQYF. The chain joins TRBV28 to TRBJ2-5; D perhaps matches TRBD2 (6 bases). The CDR3 extends over 15 amino acids. The germline V gene has CDR1 MDHEN and CDR2 SYDVKM. The ends were cut back, 5 bases at V and 3 bases at J, with 16 bases in the middle.

CDR3 loop: CASTALMHSGNTGELFF. For the CDR3, the DNA is TGTGCCAGCACAGCCCTCATGCACAGTGGAAACACCGGGGAGCTGTTTTTT. The rearrangement links TRBV5-4 to TRBJ2-2; no definite D call. The CDR3 totals 17 residues. CDR1 and CDR2 (germline): SGHNT, YYREEE (reference sequence). The V end lost 6 bases, the J end lost 2 bases, and 20 bases lay between the germline ends.